This is a list of T cell receptor beta chains from one sample in a study of brain T cells in children with intractable seizures. Produced via immunoSEQ multiplex PCR; TCRdb's table is partial and in-frame only. The sample holds tens of thousands of clones, just over 90% seen once. Sequencing used peripheral blood, obtained at surgery. Receptors originate from a boy younger than two with tuberous sclerosis and intractable seizures. CDR3s include the opening cysteine and the closing phenylalanine or tryptophan. Each record gives: D gene, V gene, J gene, clone size, CDR3 DNA, CDR3 protein. D genes are given only for firm matches. The listing skips clone size in some rows; elsewhere it reads once, few, many or a size class.

D gene: .; V gene: TRBV27; J gene: TRBJ1-3; clone size: once; CDR3 DNA: TGTGCCAGCAGTACCAGATCTGGAAACACCATATATTTT; CDR3 protein: CASSTRSGNTIYF
D gene: .; V gene: TRBV4-2; J gene: TRBJ2-7; clone size: .; CDR3 DNA: TGTGCCAGCAGCCAGTCGCCGGGACCCGAGGGCGAGCAGTACTTC; CDR3 protein: CASSQSPGPEGEQYF
D gene: .; V gene: TRBV7-9; J gene: TRBJ2-3; clone size: .; CDR3 DNA: TGTGCCAGCAGCTTAACACAGCGAATGTCGGATACGCAGTATTTT; CDR3 protein: CASSLTQRMSDTQYF
D gene: .; V gene: TRBV5-6; J gene: TRBJ2-2; clone size: .; CDR3 DNA: TGTGCCAGCAGCTTTAACAGCGGAGCAGGGGAGCTGTTTTTT; CDR3 protein: CASSFNSGAGELFF
D gene: .; V gene: TRBV5-5; J gene: TRBJ2-7; clone size: .; CDR3 DNA: TGTGCCAGCAGCCCCGGGACCCCCTACGAGCAGTACTTC; CDR3 protein: CASSPGTPYEQYF
D gene: TRBD1; V gene: TRBV2; J gene: TRBJ2-2; clone size: once; CDR3 DNA: TGTGCCAGCACTGAAAGCAGGGGGCGGTGGACCGGGGAGCTGTTTTTT; CDR3 protein: CASTESRGRWTGELFF
D gene: .; V gene: TRBV5-6; J gene: TRBJ2-7; clone size: .; CDR3 DNA: TGTGCCAGCAACCTCAGGGGTTCCGAGCAGTACTTC; CDR3 protein: CASNLRGSEQYF
D gene: .; V gene: TRBV30; J gene: TRBJ2-3; clone size: .; CDR3 DNA: TGTGCCTGGAGCGGGAGCACAGATACGCAGTATTTT; CDR3 protein: CAWSGSTDTQYF
D gene: TRBD2; V gene: TRBV6-5; J gene: TRBJ2-3; clone size: .; CDR3 DNA: TGTGCCAGCAGTTACTCCCTAGCGGGATTCACAGATACGCAGTATTTT; CDR3 protein: CASSYSLAGFTDTQYF
D gene: .; V gene: TRBV18; J gene: TRBJ1-2; clone size: .; CDR3 DNA: TGTGCCAGCTCACCCCGGGACAACTATGGCTACACCTTC; CDR3 protein: CASSPRDNYGYTF
D gene: TRBD2; V gene: TRBV18; J gene: TRBJ2-7; clone size: .; CDR3 DNA: TGTGCCAGCTGTCCCGGGACTAGCGAGATCTACGAGCAGTACTTC; CDR3 protein: CASCPGTSEIYEQYF
D gene: TRBD1; V gene: TRBV5-4; J gene: TRBJ1-2; clone size: .; CDR3 DNA: TGTGCCAGCACCGGACAGGTCAACTATGGCTACACCTTC; CDR3 protein: CASTGQVNYGYTF
D gene: .; V gene: TRBV14; J gene: TRBJ1-6; clone size: .; CDR3 DNA: TGTGCCAGCAGCCTCGGGTCCCCCCGCAATTCACCCCTCCACTTT; CDR3 protein: CASSLGSPRNSPLHF
D gene: .; V gene: TRBV5-1; J gene: TRBJ2-7; clone size: .; CDR3 DNA: TGCGCCAGCAGCTTGACAGGGTACGAGCAGTACTTC; CDR3 protein: CASSLTGYEQYF
D gene: TRBD1; V gene: TRBV7-2; J gene: TRBJ2-1; clone size: .; CDR3 DNA: TGTGCCAGCAGCTTAACCGGACAGGGTGGGTATGAGCAGTTCTTC; CDR3 protein: CASSLTGQGGYEQFF
D gene: .; V gene: TRBV13; J gene: TRBJ1-1; clone size: .; CDR3 DNA: TGTGCCACCTTCCGGGACACCCTGAGTAAGGCTTTCTTT; CDR3 protein: CATFRDTLSKAFF
D gene: TRBD1; V gene: TRBV7-9; J gene: TRBJ2-7; clone size: .; CDR3 DNA: TGTGCCAGCAGCCGCACAGGGGGCTACGAGCAGTACTTC; CDR3 protein: CASSRTGGYEQYF
D gene: .; V gene: TRBV3-1/TRBV3-2; J gene: TRBJ1-2; clone size: .; CDR3 DNA: TGTGCCAGCAGCCAAGATTTCGGCCCCCTTACGTGGGGTGTAATCGGCTACACCTTC; CDR3 protein: CASSQDFGPLTWGVIGYTF
D gene: .; V gene: TRBV7-3; J gene: TRBJ2-1; clone size: .; CDR3 DNA: TGTGCCAGCAGCTTGACCTTCGGCTACAATGAGCAGTTCTTC; CDR3 protein: CASSLTFGYNEQFF
D gene: .; V gene: TRBV4-1; J gene: TRBJ2-6; clone size: once; CDR3 DNA: TGCGCCAGCAGCCAAGTACAGGGATTTACTGGGGCCAACGTCCTGACTTTC; CDR3 protein: CASSQVQGFTGANVLTF
D gene: TRBD1; V gene: TRBV5-1; J gene: TRBJ1-3; clone size: .; CDR3 DNA: TGCGCCAGCAGCTTGGGGCCCGGGACAGGGGGAAACACCATATATTTT; CDR3 protein: CASSLGPGTGGNTIYF
D gene: .; V gene: TRBV4-1; J gene: TRBJ2-1; clone size: .; CDR3 DNA: TGCGCCAGCAGCCAGTTCTACCTCGTCAACAATGAGCAGTTCTTC; CDR3 protein: CASSQFYLVNNEQFF
D gene: .; V gene: TRBV12-3/TRBV12-4; J gene: TRBJ2-7; clone size: .; CDR3 DNA: TGTGCCAGCAGTTTAGCGCAACCACGCGAGCAGTACTTC; CDR3 protein: CASSLAQPREQYF
D gene: TRBD2; V gene: TRBV2; J gene: TRBJ2-5; clone size: .; CDR3 DNA: TGTGCCAGCAGCCGAAGGGGTAGCGGGGGGTCTTGGACCCAGTACTTC; CDR3 protein: CASSRRGSGGSWTQYF
D gene: .; V gene: TRBV1; J gene: TRBJ2-7; clone size: .; CDR3 DNA: TGCACCAGCAGCCCCAGTCACCGGGACTGGCCTTTCGGGCAGTACTTC; CDR3 protein: CTSSPSHRDWPFGQYF
D gene: TRBD1; V gene: TRBV30; J gene: TRBJ2-1; clone size: .; CDR3 DNA: TGTGCCTGGACAGGGGGCTCCTACAATGAGCAGTTCTTC; CDR3 protein: CAWTGGSYNEQFF
D gene: .; V gene: TRBV7-6; J gene: TRBJ1-2; clone size: .; CDR3 DNA: TGTGCCAGCAGCTTAGGCGACTATGGCTACACCTTC; CDR3 protein: CASSLGDYGYTF
D gene: .; V gene: TRBV27; J gene: TRBJ2-2; clone size: .; CDR3 DNA: TGTGCCAGCAGTCCTCAGAGATGGGCACTCACCGGGGAGCTGTTTTTT; CDR3 protein: CASSPQRWALTGELFF
D gene: .; V gene: TRBV3-1/TRBV3-2; J gene: TRBJ2-7; clone size: .; CDR3 DNA: TGTGCCAGCAGCCCTAGCACCTCCAGGTGGGAGCAGTACTTC; CDR3 protein: CASSPSTSRWEQYF
D gene: .; V gene: TRBV15; J gene: TRBJ2-7; clone size: .; CDR3 DNA: TGTGCCACCAGACGTGAAGAGGGCTCGGCGGGTGAGCAGTACTTC; CDR3 protein: CATRREEGSAGEQYF
D gene: .; V gene: TRBV27; J gene: TRBJ1-1; clone size: .; CDR3 DNA: TGTGCCAGCAGCCTTACCTTGAACACTGAAGCTTTCTTT; CDR3 protein: CASSLTLNTEAFF
D gene: .; V gene: TRBV12-3/TRBV12-4; J gene: TRBJ1-2; clone size: .; CDR3 DNA: TGTGCCAGCAGCCGCTCCCGTAGCGTCACCTTC; CDR3 protein: CASSRSRSVTF
D gene: .; V gene: TRBV19; J gene: TRBJ2-3; clone size: .; CDR3 DNA: TGTGCCAGTAGTATAACCGGGGCAGATACGCAGTATTTT; CDR3 protein: CASSITGADTQYF
D gene: .; V gene: TRBV9; J gene: TRBJ1-1; clone size: .; CDR3 DNA: TGTGCCAGCAGCGTACTAGGGACAACAGCTGAAGCTTTCTTT; CDR3 protein: CASSVLGTTAEAFF
D gene: TRBD1; V gene: TRBV19; J gene: TRBJ2-7; clone size: .; CDR3 DNA: TGTGCCAGTAGTCTGCCGCCCGGGACAGGGGTCGAGCAGTACTTC; CDR3 protein: CASSLPPGTGVEQYF
D gene: .; V gene: TRBV20-1; J gene: TRBJ1-6; clone size: once; CDR3 DNA: TGCAGTGCTAGTTTGGATTCACCCCTCCACTTT; CDR3 protein: CSASLDSPLHF
D gene: .; V gene: TRBV9; J gene: TRBJ1-2; clone size: .; CDR3 DNA: TGTGCCAGCAGCGTATCTTTCGGGGGAAGGGGCTACACCTTC; CDR3 protein: CASSVSFGGRGYTF
D gene: TRBD2; V gene: TRBV24-1; J gene: TRBJ2-2; clone size: .; CDR3 DNA: TGTGCCACCGGGGCGAGGACGGGAGGCCGTGGTAACACCGGGGAGCTGTTTTTT; CDR3 protein: CATGARTGGRGNTGELFF
D gene: .; V gene: TRBV5-1; J gene: TRBJ2-1; clone size: .; CDR3 DNA: TGCGCCAGCAGCTTGGCGGTAGCGGCCTACAATGAGCAGTTCTTC; CDR3 protein: CASSLAVAAYNEQFF
D gene: .; V gene: TRBV2; J gene: TRBJ2-5; clone size: .; CDR3 DNA: TGTGCCAGCAGTGACACACCACCTCAAGAGACCCAGTACTTC; CDR3 protein: CASSDTPPQETQYF
D gene: TRBD2; V gene: TRBV3-1/TRBV3-2; J gene: TRBJ2-3; clone size: .; CDR3 DNA: TGTGCCAGCAGCCAAGTAGCGGGACACCGGGCAGATACGCAGTATTTT; CDR3 protein: CASSQVAGHRADTQYF
D gene: .; V gene: TRBV9; J gene: TRBJ1-5; clone size: .; CDR3 DNA: TGTGCCAGCAGCCCTGACGGCGCCCCAGGGGCCCAGCATTTT; CDR3 protein: CASSPDGAPGAQHF
D gene: .; V gene: TRBV12-5; J gene: TRBJ1-4; clone size: .; CDR3 DNA: TGTGCTAGTGGTTTATTAAGACAGGCGGGTGAAAAACTGTTTTTT; CDR3 protein: CASGLLRQAGEKLFF
D gene: .; V gene: TRBV7-8; J gene: TRBJ2-1; clone size: .; CDR3 DNA: TGTGCCAGCAGCTTGGGCAGGCGCGGGATAGCGCCTAGCTCCTACAATGAGCAGTTCTTC; CDR3 protein: CASSLGRRGIAPSSYNEQFF
D gene: TRBD2; V gene: TRBV5-1; J gene: TRBJ2-3; clone size: .; CDR3 DNA: TGCGCCAGCAGCTTGATAGCTAGCGGCTCAGCTAGCACAGATACGCAGTATTTT; CDR3 protein: CASSLIASGSASTDTQYF
D gene: .; V gene: TRBV30; J gene: TRBJ1-1; clone size: .; CDR3 DNA: TGTGCCTGGAGTCCCCAAGCGGCGAACACTGAAGCTTTCTTT; CDR3 protein: CAWSPQAANTEAFF
D gene: TRBD2; V gene: TRBV11-2; J gene: TRBJ2-1; clone size: .; CDR3 DNA: TGTGCCAGCAGCTCCGGACTAGCGGGAAGCAATGAGCAGTTCTTC; CDR3 protein: CASSSGLAGSNEQFF
D gene: .; V gene: TRBV7-9; J gene: TRBJ1-2; clone size: .; CDR3 DNA: TGTGCCAGCAGCGCAGACAGCGAAGAGAGCTACACCTTC; CDR3 protein: CASSADSEESYTF
D gene: .; V gene: TRBV21-1; J gene: TRBJ2-7; clone size: .; CDR3 DNA: TGTGCCAGCAGAACCTCCCTCCTACTAGCGGGGCTACTCTACGAGCAGTACTTC; CDR3 protein: CASRTSLLLAGLLYEQYF
D gene: TRBD1; V gene: TRBV11-2; J gene: TRBJ1-3; clone size: .; CDR3 DNA: TGTGCCAGCAGCTTAGGGGGACAGAGCTCTGGAAACACCATATATTTT; CDR3 protein: CASSLGGQSSGNTIYF